These T cell receptor beta chains were read from a single sample in a study of T-cell reconstitution after alpha-beta-depleted transplantation in children. TCRdb called the PCR reads again in MiXCR, with one record for every CDR3 protein. This sample has some 400,000 distinct CDR3 sequences, with just over 20% found just once. The input for sequencing was PBMCs from the stem cell graft donor, taken from the stem cell graft. These receptors all come from a human donor who donated a stem cell graft to a child with acute myeloid leukemia. The CDR3 runs from the conserved cysteine through the conserved F or W. A D gene is named only where the DNA matches it firmly. Clone size is stated in some rows and not others, as once, few, many or a class when expanded.

CDR3aa | CDR3nt | abundance | j_gene | v_gene | d_gene
CASSLSAGGPGEQYF | TGTGCCAGCAGTTTATCAGCGGGAGGGCCGGGCGAGCAGTACTTC | few | TRBJ2-7 | TRBV12-3/TRBV12-4 | TRBD2
CASSLLVAGREQYF | TGTGCCAGCAGTTTACTGGTAGCGGGACGCGAGCAGTACTTC | few | TRBJ2-7 | TRBV12-3/TRBV12-4 | TRBD2
CASSQDRLIAGELFF | TGTGCCAGCAGCCAAGATCGTCTCATCGCCGGGGAGCTGTTTTTT | - | TRBJ2-2 | TRBV3-1 | -
CSAIYRALSEQFF | TGCAGTGCCATATACAGGGCGTTATCAGAGCAGTTCTTC | many | TRBJ2-1 | TRBV20-1 | -
CASSKPGLGSYNEQFF | TGTGCCAGCAGTAAACCGGGACTAGGCTCCTACAATGAGCAGTTCTTC | few | TRBJ2-1 | TRBV28 | TRBD2
CSARDTGAVDKNIQYF | TGCAGTGCTAGAGATACAGGGGCTGTAGACAAAAACATTCAGTACTTC | many | TRBJ2-4 | TRBV20-1 | TRBD1
CASSYLIGVQPQHF | TGTGCCAGCAGTTACTTGATAGGGGTCCAGCCCCAGCATTTT | few | TRBJ1-5 | TRBV6-5 | -
CASTWGGWGNEQFF | TGTGCCAGCACCTGGGGGGGGTGGGGTAATGAGCAGTTCTTC | - | TRBJ2-1 | TRBV12-3/TRBV12-4 | TRBD2
CSVEPLGNYGYTF | TGCAGCGTTGAACCGTTAGGGAACTATGGCTACACCTTC | few | TRBJ1-2 | TRBV29-1 | -
CSALGGYEQYF | TGCAGCGCCCTGGGTGGCTACGAGCAGTACTTC | many | TRBJ2-7 | TRBV29-1 | -
CASSYSQAAGYTF | TGTGCCAGCAGTTACTCGCAGGCCGCTGGCTACACCTTC | few | TRBJ1-2 | TRBV6-5 | -
CASSRDRVISGQPQHF | TGTGCCAGTAGTCGGGACAGGGTTATCTCAGGGCAGCCCCAGCATTTT | - | TRBJ1-5 | TRBV19 | TRBD1
CASSVSVGGPLDTQYF | TGTGCCAGCAGCGTAAGTGTGGGAGGGCCCCTAGATACGCAGTATTTT | - | TRBJ2-3 | TRBV9 | TRBD2
CALGGDGGYNEQFF | TGTGCTCTAGGAGGGGACGGGGGATACAATGAGCAGTTCTTC | many | TRBJ2-1 | TRBV25-1 | -
CASSMTASGDIQYF | TGTGCCAGTAGTATGACCGCGTCCGGGGACATTCAGTACTTC | - | TRBJ2-4 | TRBV19 | -
CASSSQSGRLYEQYF | TGTGCCAGCAGCTCGCAGAGCGGGAGACTCTACGAGCAGTACTTC | - | TRBJ2-7 | TRBV7-2 | TRBD2
CSARDRVPPYEQYF | TGCAGTGCTAGAGACAGGGTCCCCCCCTACGAGCAGTACTTC | many | TRBJ2-7 | TRBV20-1 | -
CASSRSSLREQFF | TGTGCCAGCAGTCGATCGAGTCTCCGTGAGCAGTTCTTC | many | TRBJ2-1 | TRBV12-3/TRBV12-4 | -
CASSHGLAGETQYF | TGTGCCAGCAGCCATGGACTAGCGGGAGAGACCCAGTACTTC | few | TRBJ2-5 | TRBV4-2 | TRBD2
CSTRLAATYNEQFF | TGCAGCACCAGACTAGCGGCGACCTACAATGAGCAGTTCTTC | many | TRBJ2-1 | TRBV29-1 | TRBD2
CASSRRQIQETQYF | TGCGCCAGCAGCCGACGACAGATTCAAGAGACCCAGTACTTC | - | TRBJ2-5 | TRBV5-1 | -
CASSLARVNTEAFF | TGTGCCAGCAGCTTAGCGCGAGTGAACACTGAAGCTTTCTTT | many | TRBJ1-1 | TRBV7-8 | -
CASLMADTQYF | TGTGCCAGCCTAATGGCAGATACGCAGTATTTT | few | TRBJ2-3 | TRBV21-1 | -
CASSLASTRTRGNEQFF | TGTGCCAGCAGCTTAGCCTCGACGAGGACTAGAGGAAATGAGCAGTTCTTC | - | TRBJ2-1 | TRBV7-3 | TRBD2
CSANTGTSGSGYEQFF | TGCAGTGCCAATACCGGGACTAGCGGGAGTGGGTATGAGCAGTTCTTC | - | TRBJ2-1 | TRBV20-1 | TRBD2
CASSYGRETPQETQYF | TGTGCCAGCAGTTACGGTCGGGAGACCCCACAAGAGACCCAGTACTTC | - | TRBJ2-5 | TRBV6-2/TRBV6-3 | -
CASSVGGSVRPYNEQFF | TGTGCCAGCAGCGTTGGAGGATCCGTACGCCCCTACAATGAGCAGTTCTTC | few | TRBJ2-1 | TRBV9 | -